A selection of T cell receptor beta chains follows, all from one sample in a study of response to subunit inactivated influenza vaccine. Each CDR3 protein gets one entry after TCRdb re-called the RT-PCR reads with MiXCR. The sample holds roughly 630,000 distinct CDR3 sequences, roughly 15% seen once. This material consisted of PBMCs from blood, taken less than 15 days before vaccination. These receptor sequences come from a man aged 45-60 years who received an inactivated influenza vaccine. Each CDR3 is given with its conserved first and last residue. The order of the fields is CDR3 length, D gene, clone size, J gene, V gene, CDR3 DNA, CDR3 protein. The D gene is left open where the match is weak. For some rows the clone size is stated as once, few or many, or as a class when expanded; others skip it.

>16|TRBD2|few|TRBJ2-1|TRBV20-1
TGCAGTGCTAGATCCCGGACTAGCGGCTTGTACAATGAGCAGTTCTTC
CSARSRTSGLYNEQFF
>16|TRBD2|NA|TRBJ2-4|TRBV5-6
TGTGCCAGCAGCTATACGACTAGCGGGGGGCGGAACATTCAGTACTTC
CASSYTTSGGRNIQYF
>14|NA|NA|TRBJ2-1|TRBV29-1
TGCAGCGTTGAAGTACAGGCCTCCTACAATGAGCAGTTCTTC
CSVEVQASYNEQFF
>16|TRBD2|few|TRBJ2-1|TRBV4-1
TGCGCCAGCAGCCAAGTGCGACTAGCGGACCCCAATGAGCAGTTCTTC
CASSQVRLADPNEQFF
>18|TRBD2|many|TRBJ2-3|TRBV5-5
TGTGCCAGCAGCTTGGCGGTAGCGGGAGGGCCGGGTGAAGATACGCAGTATTTT
CASSLAVAGGPGEDTQYF
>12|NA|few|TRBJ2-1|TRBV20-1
TGCAGTGCTAGACCGGAGTCCGATGAGCAGTTCTTC
CSARPESDEQFF
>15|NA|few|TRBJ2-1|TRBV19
TGTGCCAGTAGTATAGGGTGGGGACATAGGGATGAGCAGTTCTTC
CASSIGWGHRDEQFF
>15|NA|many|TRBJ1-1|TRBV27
TGTGCCAGCAGTTTAGGGACCGGGGGGAGCACTGAAGCTTTCTTT
CASSLGTGGSTEAFF
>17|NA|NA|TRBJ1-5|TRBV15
TGTGCCACCAGCAGAGATAGGCCAGGGAGAACCAATCAGCCCCAGCATTTT
CATSRDRPGRTNQPQHF
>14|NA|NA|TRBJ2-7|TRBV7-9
TGTGCCAGCAGCCAGCCCAGGAGCTCCTACGAGCAGTACTTC
CASSQPRSSYEQYF
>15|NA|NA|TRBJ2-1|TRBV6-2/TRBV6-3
TGTGCCAGCAGTTCCTTAAGGGCGATTGACAATGAGCAGTTCTTC
CASSSLRAIDNEQFF
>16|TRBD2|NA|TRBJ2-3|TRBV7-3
TGTGCCAGCAGCAAAGGACTAGCGGGAGGGACAGATACGCAGTATTTT
CASSKGLAGGTDTQYF
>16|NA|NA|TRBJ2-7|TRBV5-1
TGCGCCAGCAGCCGCTCCGGGTCAGCTGTTACCTACGAGCAGTACTTC
CASSRSGSAVTYEQYF
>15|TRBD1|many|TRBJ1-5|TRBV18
TGTGCCAGCTCACGGAACAGGGGTAGCAATCAGCCCCAGCATTTT
CASSRNRGSNQPQHF
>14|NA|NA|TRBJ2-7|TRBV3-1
TGTGCCAGCAGCCCCCCCGCAGACTACTACGAGCAGTACTTC
CASSPPADYYEQYF
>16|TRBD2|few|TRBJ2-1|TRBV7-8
TGTGCCAGCAGCTATCGGTCTGCGGGAGTAGGGAATGAGCAGTTCTTC
CASSYRSAGVGNEQFF
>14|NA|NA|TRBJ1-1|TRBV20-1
TGCAGTGCTAGAGACCCAGGGGCTTACACTGAAGCTTTCTTT
CSARDPGAYTEAFF
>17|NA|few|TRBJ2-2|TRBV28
TGTGCCAGCAGTTTCCCTCCGACTGGGATAAACACCGGGGAGCTGTTTTTT
CASSFPPTGINTGELFF
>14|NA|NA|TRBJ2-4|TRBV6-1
TGTGCCAGCAGTAAAGACAAATTAGGGAACATTCAGTACTTC
CASSKDKLGNIQYF
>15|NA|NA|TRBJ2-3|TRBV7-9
TGTGCCAGGCGAAAGCGGCGGGGAGACACAGATACGCAGTATTTT
CARRKRRGDTDTQYF
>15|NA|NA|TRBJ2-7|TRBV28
TGTGCCAGCAGTTTATACGTGGGACCTTCCTACGAGCAGTACTTC
CASSLYVGPSYEQYF
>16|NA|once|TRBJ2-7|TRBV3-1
TGTGCCAGCAGCCGGAACTCGGGGGGCCACACCTACGAGCAGTACTTC
CASSRNSGGHTYEQYF
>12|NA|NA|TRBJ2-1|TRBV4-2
TGTGCCAGCAGCCAAGGACCCCCTGAGCAGTTCTTC
CASSQGPPEQFF
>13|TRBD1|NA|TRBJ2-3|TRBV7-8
TGTGCCAGCAACAGGGGCCTTACAGATACGCAGTATTTT
CASNRGLTDTQYF
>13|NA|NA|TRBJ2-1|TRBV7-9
TGTGCCAGCAGCTTACTCGCGAGGGATGAGCAGTTCTTC
CASSLLARDEQFF
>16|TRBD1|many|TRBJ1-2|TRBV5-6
TGTGCCAGCATCCGACAGGGGCTTCGCGCCCTCTATGGCTACACCTTC
CASIRQGLRALYGYTF
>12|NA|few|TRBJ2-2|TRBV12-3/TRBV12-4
TGTGCCATCGCTGATTACACCGGGGAGCTGTTTTTT
CAIADYTGELFF
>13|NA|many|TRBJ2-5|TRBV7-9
TGTGCCAGCAGCCCACGGAGCGAAGAGACCCAGTACTTC
CASSPRSEETQYF
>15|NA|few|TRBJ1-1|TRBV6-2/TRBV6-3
TGTGCCAGCGTTTCCTTGTTTTCGATGAACACTGAAGCTTTCTTT
CASVSLFSMNTEAFF
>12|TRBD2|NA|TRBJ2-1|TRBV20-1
TGCAGGCCAACTAGCGGGAACAATGAGCAGTTCTTC
CRPTSGNNEQFF
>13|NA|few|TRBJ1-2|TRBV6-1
TGTGCCAGCAATACCATCCTAGGGGCTGGCTACACCTTC
CASNTILGAGYTF
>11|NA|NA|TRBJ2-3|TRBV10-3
TGTGCCATCAGTGAGGTAGATACGCAGTATTTT
CAISEVDTQYF
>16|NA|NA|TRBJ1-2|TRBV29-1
TGCAGCGTTGAAGATCCATTTTGGGGACCGGGCTATGGCTACACCTTC
CSVEDPFWGPGYGYTF
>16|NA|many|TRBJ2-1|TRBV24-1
TGTGCCACCAGTGATTTCCCTGGGACGGAGGGGTCTGGGCAGTTCTTC
CATSDFPGTEGSGQFF
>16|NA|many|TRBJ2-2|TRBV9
TGTGCCAGCAGCCCCCCCCCGGGGGAGGTCACCGGGGAGCTGTTTTTT
CASSPPPGEVTGELFF
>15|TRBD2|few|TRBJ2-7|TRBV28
TGTGCCAGCAGAGAACCGGGACTAGCGGCCTACGAGCAGTACTTC
CASREPGLAAYEQYF
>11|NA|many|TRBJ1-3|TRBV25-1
TGTGCCAGCACGATTGGAAACACCATATATTTT
CASTIGNTIYF
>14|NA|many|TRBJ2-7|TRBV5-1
TGCGCCAGCACTCCCCAGGGAAGGTCCTACGAGCAGTACTTC
CASTPQGRSYEQYF
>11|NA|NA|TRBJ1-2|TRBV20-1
TGCAGTGCTAGAGGAGGCTATGGCTACACCTTC
CSARGGYGYTF
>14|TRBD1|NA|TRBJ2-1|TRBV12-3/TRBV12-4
TGTGCCAGCAGTTTAACGGGACAGGGGAATGAGCAGTTCTTC
CASSLTGQGNEQFF
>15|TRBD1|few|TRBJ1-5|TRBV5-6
TGTGCCAGCAGCTTGGGCGGGACAGCCCCAAGGCCCCAGCATTTT
CASSLGGTAPRPQHF
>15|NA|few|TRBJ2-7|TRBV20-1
TGCAGTGCTAGAGATAGAAGGGCCCCCTCCTACGAGCAGTACTTC
CSARDRRAPSYEQYF
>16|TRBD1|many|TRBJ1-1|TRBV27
TGTGCCAGCAGTTCCTACAGGGGGAGAACGAACACTGAAGCTTTCTTT
CASSSYRGRTNTEAFF
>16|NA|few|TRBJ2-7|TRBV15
TGTGCCACCAGCAGAGATGTGGTGGGGAGAAGGGACGAGCAGTACTTC
CATSRDVVGRRDEQYF
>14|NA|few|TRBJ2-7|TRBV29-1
TGCAGCGTTCGCCGCCGACAGGACTCCTACGAGCAGTACTTC
CSVRRRQDSYEQYF
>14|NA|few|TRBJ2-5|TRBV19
TGTGCCAGTAGTGGGCTGTTAGGCCCCGAGACCCAGTACTTC
CASSGLLGPETQYF
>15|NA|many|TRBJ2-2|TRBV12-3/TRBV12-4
TGTGCCAGCAGTTTGGGTCTACCGAACACCGGGGAGCTGTTTTTT
CASSLGLPNTGELFF
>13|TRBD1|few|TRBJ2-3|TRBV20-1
TGCAGTGTTTATGACAGGGCCACAGATACGCAGTATTTT
CSVYDRATDTQYF
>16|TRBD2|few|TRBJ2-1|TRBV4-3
TGCGCCAGCAGCCGCGATAAAAAGGGACTAGCAGATGAGCAGTTCTTC
CASSRDKKGLADEQFF